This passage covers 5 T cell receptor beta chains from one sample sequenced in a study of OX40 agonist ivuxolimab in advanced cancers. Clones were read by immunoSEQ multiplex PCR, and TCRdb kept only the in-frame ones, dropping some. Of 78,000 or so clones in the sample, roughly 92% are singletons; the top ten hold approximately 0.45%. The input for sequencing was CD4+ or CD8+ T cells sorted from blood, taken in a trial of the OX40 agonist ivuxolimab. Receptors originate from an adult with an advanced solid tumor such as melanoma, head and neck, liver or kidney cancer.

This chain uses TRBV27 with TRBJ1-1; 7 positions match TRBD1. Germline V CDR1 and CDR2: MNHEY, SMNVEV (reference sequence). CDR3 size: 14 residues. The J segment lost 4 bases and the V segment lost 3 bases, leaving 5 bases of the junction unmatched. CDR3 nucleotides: TGTGCCAGCAGTTTGCGCAGGGGGAGCACTGAAGCTTTCTTT. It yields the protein CASSLRRGSTEAFF.

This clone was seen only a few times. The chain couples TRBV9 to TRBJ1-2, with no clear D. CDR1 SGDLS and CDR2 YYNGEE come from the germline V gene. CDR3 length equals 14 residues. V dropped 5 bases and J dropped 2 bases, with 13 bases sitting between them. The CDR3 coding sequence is TGTGCCAGCAGGAAGGGAACAGACAACTATGGCTACACCTTC. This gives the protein CASRKGTDNYGYTF.

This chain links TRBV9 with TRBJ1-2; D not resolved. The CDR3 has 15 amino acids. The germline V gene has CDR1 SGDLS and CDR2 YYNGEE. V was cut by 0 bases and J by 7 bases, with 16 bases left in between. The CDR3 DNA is TGTGCCAGCAGCGTAGAGCGGGCCGCGCTTGGTGGCTACACCTTC. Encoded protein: CASSVERAALGGYTF.

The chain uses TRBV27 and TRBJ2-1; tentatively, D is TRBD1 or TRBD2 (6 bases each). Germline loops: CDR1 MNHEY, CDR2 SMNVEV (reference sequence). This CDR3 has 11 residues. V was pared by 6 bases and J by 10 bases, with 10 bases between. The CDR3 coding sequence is TGTGCCAGCAGACGAGGGGGGGAGCAGTTCTTC. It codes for CASRRGGEQFF.

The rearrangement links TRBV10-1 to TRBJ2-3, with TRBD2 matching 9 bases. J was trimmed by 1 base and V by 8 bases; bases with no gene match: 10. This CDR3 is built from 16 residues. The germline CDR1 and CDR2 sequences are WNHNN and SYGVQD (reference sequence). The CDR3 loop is CASGDSGSQGTDTQYF. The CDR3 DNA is TGCGCCAGCGGGGATAGCGGGAGTCAAGGCACAGATACGCAGTATTTT.